The 29 T cell receptor beta chains given below trace back to one sample, sequenced in a study of blood T cells in healthy people across ages. Then a second PCR, running about 7 to 11 cycles, was carried out with a sample-barcoded 5' primer and a J-beta primer mix. TCRdb itself ran the 5' RACE reads through MiXCR, one entry per CDR3 protein. The profile shows about 800,000 distinct CDR3 sequences, about 25% of them singletons. These data were also filed under a second study, of T cells of mothers and their children.

Sequencing input: blood. The receptors were sampled from a boy aged 5-17 years in good health.

The chain joins TRBV5-1 to TRBJ2-5; D uncertain. With the DNA end fitting TRBJ2-1 better, the J assignment may be wrong. This CDR3 is built from 13 residues. Germline V gene data show CDR1 as SGHRS and CDR2 as YFSETQ. The CDR3 sequence: CASSFRAVNEQFF. In DNA form, the CDR3 reads TGCGCCAGCAGCTTCCGGGCGGTCAATGAGCAGTTCTTC.

The chain is built from TRBV24-1 and TRBJ1-5, with TRBD1 as a possible D gene (5 bases). Trimming removed 3 bases from V and 9 bases from J, with 11 bases in between. Germline V gene lookup returns CDR1 KGHDR and CDR2 SFDVKD. The CDR3 runs 13 residues. The CDR3 here is CATSDPYGGPQHF. CDR3 coding DNA: TGTGCCACCAGTGATCCCTACGGGGGGCCCCAGCATTTT.

The V and J genes are TRBV7-3 and TRBJ2-1; D ambiguous. CDR3 length: 13 residues. Deletions cut 1 base from V and 8 bases from J, with 9 bases between. Germline CDR1 reads SGHTA; CDR2 reads FQGTGA. CDR3 region: CASSLIGLDEQFF. The CDR3 DNA reads TGTGCCAGCAGCTTAATAGGGTTGGATGAGCAGTTCTTC.

This clonotype was detected ten times or more. The chain uses TRBV20-1 and TRBJ2-3; 9 nucleotides line up with TRBD2. The V gene's germline CDR1 is DFQATT and CDR2 SNEGSKA (reference sequence). The CDR3 loop spans 19 amino acids. The V and J ends lost 0 bases and 1 base, in that order; junction bases with no gene match: 14. Written as DNA, the CDR3 is TGCAGTGCTAGAGACCCAGAGCGGGGGGCAACCGTCGGCACAGATACGCAGTATTTT. It specifies CSARDPERGATVGTDTQYF.

The chain recombines TRBV10-3 with TRBJ1-5; 8 bases line up with TRBD1. CDR1 is ENHRY and CDR2 is SYGVKD in the germline V gene. The CDR3 covers 17 residues. Unmatched junction bases numbered 18, after V lost 10 bases and J lost 4 bases. The CDR3 DNA sequence: TGTGCCACCTCTAGGGGGGCAGGGGGCTTAGGAAATCAGCCCCAGCATTTT. It is translated as CATSRGAGGLGNQPQHF.

V and J are TRBV6-1 and TRBJ2-3; 9 bases match TRBD1. The V segment lost 10 bases and the J segment 4 bases; nucleotides outside the gene matches: 9. This CDR3 is 14 amino acids long. Germline-derived CDR1 and CDR2 are MNHNS and SASEGT. CDR3 bases: TGTGCCAACGGACCGGGACAGGGTGCAGATACGCAGTATTTT. Protein: CANGPGQGADTQYF.

This chain links TRBV29-1 with TRBJ2-7; tentatively, D is TRBD1 or TRBD2 (7 bases each). The germline CDR1 and CDR2 sequences are SQVTM and ANQGSEA. V was pared by 0 bases and J by 2 bases, with 11 bases between. The length of the CDR3 is 14 residues. CDR3 nucleotide sequence: TGCAGCGTTGAAGAGACAGGGACTACCTACGAGCAGTACTTC. It specifies CSVEETGTTYEQYF.

This clonotype was counted a few times. The chain combines TRBV12-3 or TRBV12-4 with TRBJ2-7; 7 positions agree with TRBD1. This CDR3 has 14 residues. J was trimmed by 5 bases and V by 4 bases; bases with no gene match: 8. The CDR3 DNA follows: TGTGCCAGCAGTTCTAACAGGGGCCCTGACGAGCAGTACTTC. Protein: CASSSNRGPDEQYF.

The chain links TRBV4-3 to TRBJ2-7; TRBD1 matches at 8 bases. Germline CDR1 reads LGHNA; CDR2 reads YSLEER. CDR3 length: 15 amino acids. The junction had 7 bases not matched to a gene; V was cut back by 3 bases and J by 3 bases. This CDR3 is CASSQRSTGDYEQYF. The CDR3 DNA is TGCGCCAGCAGCCAGAGGTCGACAGGGGACTACGAGCAGTACTTC.

V is TRBV9 and J is TRBJ1-3; 9 nucleotides agree with TRBD1. Germline V gene lookup returns CDR1 SGDLS and CDR2 YYNGEE. V lost 0 bases to trimming and J lost 8 bases; unmatched junction nucleotides: 6. The CDR3 is 15 residues long. The CDR3 DNA follows: TGTGCCAGCAGCGTAGGTGGGACAGGGACGGACACCATATATTTT. This sequence encodes CASSVGGTGTDTIYF.

The table lists this clonotype with many counts. V is TRBV29-1 and J is TRBJ2-7; TRBD2 agrees at 7 bases. The germline CDR1 and CDR2 sequences are SQVTM and ANQGSEA. There are 11 residues in the CDR3. V shed 3 bases and J 6 bases; nucleotides not matched to a gene: 2. The CDR3 loop is CSVEGGGEQYF. CDR3 sequence (DNA): TGCAGCGTTGAGGGGGGGGGCGAGCAGTACTTC.

V gene TRBV5-6 combines with J gene TRBJ1-1; D possibly corresponds to TRBD1 (5 bases). CDR1 and CDR2 (germline): SGHDT, YYEEEE. The CDR3 is 12 residues long. Trimming took off 1 base at V and 6 bases at J, with 7 bases between the two ends. In DNA form, the CDR3 reads TGTGCCAGCAGCTTGCTAGGGGCTGAAGCTTTCTTT. It is translated as CASSLLGAEAFF. Combining the CDR3 with reference TRBV5-6 and TRBJ1-1 gives the whole variable domain DAGVTQSPTHLIKTRGQQVTLRCSPKSGHDTVSWYQQALGQGPQFIFQYYEEEERQRGNFPDRFSGHQFPNYSSELNVNALLLGDSALYLCASSLLGAEAFFGQGTRLTVV.

The V gene is TRBV9, the J gene TRBJ2-2; 7 bases fit TRBD2. V trimming: 4 bases; J trimming: 0 bases; junction bases outside the gene matches: 6. CDR3 length equals 16 residues. The germline V gene encodes CDR1 SGDLS and CDR2 YYNGEE. This CDR3 reads CASSFPSGTNTGELFF. CDR3 sequence (DNA): TGTGCCAGCAGCTTTCCTAGCGGTACGAACACCGGGGAGCTGTTTTTT.

This clonotype was counted a few times. Its ends do not fully match the called genes, so a read error is possible. This CDR3 reads CASSQDSGGQDTGELLF. The CDR3 DNA reads as TGTGCCAGCAGCCAAGATTCGGGGGGGCAGGACACCGGGGAGCTGCTTTTT. V is TRBV4-2 and J is TRBJ2-2; 8 bases are shared with TRBD2. Per germline, CDR1 LGHNA and CDR2 YNFKEQ. CDR3 length: 17 amino acids.

This clonotype was detected a few times. The rearrangement uses TRBV6-6 and TRBJ2-5, with D perhaps matching TRBD1 (6 bases). Germline-derived CDR1 and CDR2 are MNHNY and SVGAGI (reference sequence). V lost 2 bases, J lost 2 bases, and 15 bases lay in between. The CDR3 is 16 residues long. CDR3 sequence reads: CASSYRSTGPQETQYF. CDR3 bases: TGTGCCAGCAGTTACAGGTCTACAGGGCCACAAGAGACCCAGTACTTC.

This chain joins TRBV7-9 and TRBJ1-3; 7 bases agree with TRBD1. CDR1 is SEHNR, CDR2 FQNEAQ, per germline (reference sequence). The CDR3 has 14 residues. Trimming cost V 3 bases and J 9 bases; bases outside gene matches: 8. CDR3 loop: CASSFDRERSTIYF. The DNA of the CDR3 is TGTGCCAGCAGCTTCGACAGGGAAAGAAGCACCATATATTTT.

Ten or more counts support this clonotype. The chain recombines TRBV7-3 with TRBJ2-7, with 9 bases that match TRBD2. The V segment lost 2 bases and the J segment 1 base; nucleotides outside the gene matches: 3. The germline V gene encodes CDR1 SGHTA and CDR2 FQGTGA. CDR3 length: 15 residues. For the CDR3, the DNA is TGTGCCAGCAGCTTAGCGGGAGGGCCGTCCTACGAGCAGTACTTC. Amino acid sequence: CASSLAGGPSYEQYF.

The chain links TRBV27 to TRBJ1-5; the D gene is possibly TRBD1 (5 bases). V was clipped by 0 bases and J by 1 base, with 10 bases between them. Germline-derived CDR1 and CDR2 are MNHEY and SMNVEV (reference sequence). The CDR3 totals 16 residues. The CDR3 loop reads CASSLSAGTSNQPQHF. DNA for the CDR3: TGTGCCAGCAGTTTATCGGCAGGGACGAGCAATCAGCCCCAGCATTTT.

This chain joins TRBV7-9 and TRBJ2-7, with TRBD1 matching over 8 bases. Germline assignment: CDR1 SEHNR and CDR2 FQNEAQ (reference sequence). V lost 5 bases to trimming and J lost 6 bases; unmatched junction nucleotides: 6. The CDR3 spans 13 residues. The CDR3 DNA reads as TGTGCCAGCAGCCCCTCGGACAGGGTCGAGCAGTACTTC. This codes for CASSPSDRVEQYF. Full variable domain (outside the CDR3, taken from reference TRBV7-9 and TRBJ2-7): DTGVSQNPRHKITKRGQNVTFRCDPISEHNRLYWYRQTLGQGPEFLTYFQNEAQLEKSRLLSDRFSAERPKGSFSTLEIQRTEQGDSAMYLCASSPSDRVEQYFGPGTRLTVT.

CDR3 DNA: TGTGCCAGCAGCACCGTAGGCTCTAGGTACGAGCAGTACTTC. Its protein is CASSTVGSRYEQYF. This chain connects TRBV6-5 to TRBJ2-7, with unresolved D. Trimming cost V 6 bases and J 4 bases, with 16 bases left between them. CDR1 is MNHEY, CDR2 SVGAGI, per germline. The CDR3 loop spans 14 amino acids.

The chain has TRBV6-5 and TRBJ2-1; D is possibly TRBD2 (6 bases). The CDR3 covers 12 residues. CDR1 is MNHEY, CDR2 SVGAGI, per germline. Trimming pared 2 bases from V and 9 bases from J, leaving 8 bases between. The CDR3 nucleotides are TGTGCCAGCAGTTACGGCGGGACTGAGCAGTTCTTC. This gives the protein CASSYGGTEQFF.

This clonotype was detected only once. This chain links TRBV6-1 with TRBJ2-7, with 11 bases identical to TRBD2. Germline CDR1 and CDR2: MNHNS and SASEGT. Trimming removed 10 bases from V and 3 bases from J; junction bases left unmatched: 11. This CDR3 is 15 amino acids long. In DNA form, the CDR3 reads TGTGCCATCTCAAAGGGGACTAGCGGTAACTACGAGCAGTACTTC. Amino acids: CAISKGTSGNYEQYF.

The chain is built from TRBV3-1 and TRBJ2-2; TRBD2 agrees at 13 bases. The germline V gene has CDR1 LGHDT and CDR2 YNNKEL (reference sequence). The ends lost 4 bases at V and 5 bases at J; junction bases unmatched: 10. This CDR3 region has 18 residues. The chain's CDR3 is CASSLLGLAGMRTGELFF. CDR3 nucleotide sequence: TGTGCCAGCAGCCTACTGGGACTAGCGGGAATGAGGACCGGGGAGCTGTTTTTT.

This clonotype has only a few counts. The chain is built from TRBV6-5 and TRBJ1-1, with 7 bases that match TRBD1. Germline V gene sequence: CDR1 MNHEY, CDR2 SVGAGI. The V segment lost 11 bases and the J segment 5 bases; nucleotides outside the gene matches: 5. This CDR3 comprises 11 residues. CDR3 residues: CAAQGWTEAFF. For the CDR3, the DNA is TGTGCCGCACAGGGGTGGACTGAAGCTTTCTTT.

This clonotype was recorded only once. The gene calls are TRBV10-3 and TRBJ2-7; maybe TRBD2 (7 bases). With 3 bases removed from V and 0 bases from J, the gap between germline ends came to 12 bases. The length of the CDR3 is 15 residues. Per germline, CDR1 ENHRY and CDR2 SYGVKD. In DNA form, the CDR3 reads TGTGCCATCAGTGAACGGGGAGGGGGCTCCTACGAGCAGTACTTC. Translation gives CAISERGGGSYEQYF.

CDR3 sequence reads: CSALWGGSGYTF. CDR3 coding DNA: TGCAGCGCCCTGTGGGGGGGCAGTGGCTACACCTTC. The J gene is TRBJ1-2, the V gene TRBV29-1, with a weak D call TRBD1 (6 bases). Germline lookup yields CDR1 SQVTM and CDR2 ANQGSEA. There are 12 residues in the CDR3. The V gene lost 7 bases and the J gene lost 7 bases, with 16 bases spanning the gap.

V gene TRBV4-3 combines with J gene TRBJ2-3, with a tentative D call TRBD2 (5 bases). Germline V gene lookup returns CDR1 LGHNA and CDR2 YSLEER. Trimming took 5 bases from V and 0 from J, leaving 15 bases between them. This CDR3 has 16 amino acids. The CDR3 DNA reads TGCGCCAGCAGCAAAGGCAGCGGAGCAAGCACAGATACGCAGTATTTT. Translation: CASSKGSGASTDTQYF.

The genes are TRBV7-2 and TRBJ1-2; 9 bases fit TRBD1. J gave up 2 bases and V 4 bases, and 8 bases lay outside the gene matches. This CDR3 has 16 amino acids. Germline V gene lookup returns CDR1 SGHTA and CDR2 FQGNSA. The CDR3 spells CASSYPDRGVNYGYTF. The CDR3 DNA is TGTGCCAGCAGCTACCCAGACAGGGGGGTGAACTATGGCTACACCTTC.

In its sample, this clonotype was seen a few times. The V and J genes are TRBV7-2 and TRBJ1-1; 10 nucleotides align to TRBD1. This CDR3 comprises 15 residues. Germline V CDR1 and CDR2: SGHTA, FQGNSA. V lost 5 bases and J lost 4; bases outside the gene matches: 7. This CDR3 is CASSTAGTGATEAFF. CDR3 nucleotides: TGTGCCAGCAGCACGGCCGGGACAGGGGCCACTGAAGCTTTCTTT. The variable domain in full, with the rest retrieved from reference TRBV7-2 and TRBJ1-1, is GAGVSQSPSNKVTEKGKDVELRCDPISGHTALYWYRQSLGQGLEFLIYFQGNSAPDKSGLPSDRFSAERTGGSVSTLTIQRTQQEDSAVYLCASSTAGTGATEAFFGQGTRLTVV.